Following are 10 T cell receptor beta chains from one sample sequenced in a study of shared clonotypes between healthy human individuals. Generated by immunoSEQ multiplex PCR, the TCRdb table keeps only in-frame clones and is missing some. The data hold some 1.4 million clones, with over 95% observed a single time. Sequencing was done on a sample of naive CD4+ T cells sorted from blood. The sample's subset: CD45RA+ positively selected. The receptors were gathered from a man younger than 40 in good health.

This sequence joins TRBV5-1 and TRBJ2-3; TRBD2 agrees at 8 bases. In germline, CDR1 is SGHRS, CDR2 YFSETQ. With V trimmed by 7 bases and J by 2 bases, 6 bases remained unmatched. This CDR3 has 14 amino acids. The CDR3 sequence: CASRASGHTDTQYF. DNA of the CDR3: TGCGCCAGCCGAGCTAGCGGGCACACAGATACGCAGTATTTT.

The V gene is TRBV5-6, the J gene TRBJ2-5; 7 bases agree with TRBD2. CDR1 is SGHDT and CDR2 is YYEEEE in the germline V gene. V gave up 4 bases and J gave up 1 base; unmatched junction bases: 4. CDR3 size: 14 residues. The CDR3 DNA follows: TGTGCCAGCAGCAAGGGACTACTCCAAGAGACCCAGTACTTC. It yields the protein CASSKGLLQETQYF.

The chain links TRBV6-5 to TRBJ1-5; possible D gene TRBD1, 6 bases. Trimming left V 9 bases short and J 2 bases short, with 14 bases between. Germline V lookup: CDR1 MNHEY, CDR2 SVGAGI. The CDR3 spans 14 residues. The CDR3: CASKQGAGNQPQHF. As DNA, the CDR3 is TGTGCCAGTAAACAGGGAGCGGGCAATCAGCCCCAGCATTTT.

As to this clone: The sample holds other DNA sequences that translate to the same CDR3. The CDR3 sequence is CASSVAANTGELFF. CDR3 nucleotide sequence: TGTGCCAGCAGCGTAGCGGCAAACACCGGGGAGCTGTTTTTT. The genes are TRBV9 and TRBJ2-2; D remains unclear. The germline V and J ends were trimmed by 0 bases and 2 bases, with 5 bases remaining between them. The CDR3 is 14 amino acids. The V gene's germline CDR1 is SGDLS and CDR2 YYNGEE.

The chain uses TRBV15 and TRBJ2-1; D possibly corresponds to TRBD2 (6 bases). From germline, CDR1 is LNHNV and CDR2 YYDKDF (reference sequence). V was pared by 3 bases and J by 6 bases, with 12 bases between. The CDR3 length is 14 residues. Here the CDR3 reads CATSRGGLTNEQFF. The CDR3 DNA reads TGTGCCACCAGCAGGGGGGGACTTACCAATGAGCAGTTCTTC.

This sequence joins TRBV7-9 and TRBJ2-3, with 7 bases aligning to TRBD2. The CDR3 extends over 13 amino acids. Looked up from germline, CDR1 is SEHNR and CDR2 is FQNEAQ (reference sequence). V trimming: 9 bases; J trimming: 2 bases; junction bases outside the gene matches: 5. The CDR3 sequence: CASSGGSTDTQYF. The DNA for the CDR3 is TGTGCCAGTTCGGGAGGATCCACAGATACGCAGTATTTT.

The CDR3 bases are TGTGCCAGTATTCTGTGGGACAGACACTACGAGCAGTACTTC. It is translated as CASILWDRHYEQYF. The V gene is TRBV19, the J gene TRBJ2-7; 7 nucleotides align to TRBD1. Germline CDR1 is LNHDA and CDR2 is SQIVND (reference sequence). After removal of 7 bases from V and 3 bases from J, the junction contained 9 bases not matched to a gene. There are 14 residues in the CDR3.

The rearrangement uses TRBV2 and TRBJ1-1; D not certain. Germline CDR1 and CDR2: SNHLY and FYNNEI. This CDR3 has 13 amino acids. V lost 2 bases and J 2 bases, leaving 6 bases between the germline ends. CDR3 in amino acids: CASSELYNTEAFF. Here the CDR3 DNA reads TGTGCCAGCAGTGAATTGTATAACACTGAAGCTTTCTTT.

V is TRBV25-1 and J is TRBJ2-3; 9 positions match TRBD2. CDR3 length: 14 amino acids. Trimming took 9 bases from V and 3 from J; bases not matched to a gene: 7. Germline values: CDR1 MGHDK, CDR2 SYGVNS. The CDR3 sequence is CASAAGGGTDTQYF. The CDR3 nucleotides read TGTGCCAGTGCAGCGGGAGGAGGGACAGATACGCAGTATTTT.

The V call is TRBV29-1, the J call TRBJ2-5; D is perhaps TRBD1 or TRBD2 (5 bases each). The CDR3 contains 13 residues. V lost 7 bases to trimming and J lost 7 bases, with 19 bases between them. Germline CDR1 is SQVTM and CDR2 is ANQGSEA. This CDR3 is CSGKGPPVATQYF. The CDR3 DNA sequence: TGCAGCGGTAAGGGACCTCCGGTGGCGACCCAGTACTTC.